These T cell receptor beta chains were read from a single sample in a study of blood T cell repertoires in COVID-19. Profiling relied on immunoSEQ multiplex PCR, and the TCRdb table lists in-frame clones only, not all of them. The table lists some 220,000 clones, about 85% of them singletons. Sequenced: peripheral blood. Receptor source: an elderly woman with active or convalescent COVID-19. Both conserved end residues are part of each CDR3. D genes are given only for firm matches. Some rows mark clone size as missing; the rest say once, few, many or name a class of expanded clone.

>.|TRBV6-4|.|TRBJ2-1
CASSGGRPYNEQFF
TGTGCCAGCAGTGGTGGGAGACCCTACAATGAGCAGTTCTTC
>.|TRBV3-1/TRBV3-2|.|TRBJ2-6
CASSRRFGVGEVKANVLTF
TGTGCCAGCAGCCGAAGATTTGGCGTAGGGGAGGTAAAGGCCAACGTCCTGACTTTC
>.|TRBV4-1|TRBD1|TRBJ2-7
CASSQERGTGVREQYF
TGCGCCAGCAGCCAAGAGAGGGGGACAGGGGTGAGGGAGCAGTACTTC
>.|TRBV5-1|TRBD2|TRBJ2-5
CASSLARASGGQETQYF
TGCGCCAGCAGCTTGGCCAGGGCTAGCGGGGGCCAAGAGACCCAGTACTTC
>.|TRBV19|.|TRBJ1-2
CASSVPGEANYGYTF
TGTGCCAGTAGTGTCCCCGGGGAAGCTAACTATGGCTACACCTTC
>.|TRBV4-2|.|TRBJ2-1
CASSQDDDSPANEQFF
TGTGCCAGCAGCCAAGATGACGACAGCCCTGCCAATGAGCAGTTCTTC
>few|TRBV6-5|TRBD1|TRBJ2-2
CASLKDRATGELFF
TGTGCCAGCTTAAAGGACAGGGCCACCGGGGAGCTGTTTTTT
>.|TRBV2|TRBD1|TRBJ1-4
CASREQGPPNEKLFF
TGTGCCAGCAGAGAACAGGGGCCGCCTAATGAAAAACTGTTTTTT
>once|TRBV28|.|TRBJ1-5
CASRLSGNQPQHF
TGTGCCAGCAGACTCTCGGGGAATCAGCCCCAGCATTTT
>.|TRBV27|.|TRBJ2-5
CASSSGTMQYQETQYF
TGTGCCAGCAGTTCCGGGACAATGCAATACCAAGAGACCCAGTACTTC
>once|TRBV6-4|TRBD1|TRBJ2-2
CASPGTGDTGELFF
TGTGCCAGCCCCGGGACAGGGGATACCGGGGAGCTGTTTTTT
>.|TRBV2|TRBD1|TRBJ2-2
CASGGTGGNTGELFF
TGTGCCAGCGGAGGGACAGGGGGAAACACCGGGGAGCTGTTTTTT
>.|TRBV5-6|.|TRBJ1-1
CASSPGWDTMNTEAFF
TGTGCCAGCAGCCCAGGGTGGGACACCATGAACACTGAAGCTTTCTTT
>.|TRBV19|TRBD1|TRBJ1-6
CASSMGRGMDNSPLHF
TGTGCCAGTAGTATGGGCAGGGGGATGGACAATTCACCCCTCCACTTT
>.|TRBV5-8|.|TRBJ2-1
CASSSGVVSSYNEQFF
TGTGCCAGCAGCTCAGGGGTGGTCAGCTCCTACAATGAGCAGTTCTTC
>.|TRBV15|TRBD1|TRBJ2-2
CATSRDPRQGNTGELFF
TGTGCCACCAGCAGAGATCCCAGACAGGGGAACACCGGGGAGCTGTTTTTT
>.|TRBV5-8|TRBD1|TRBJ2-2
CASSYRTGGSGELFF
TGTGCCAGCAGCTACCGGACAGGGGGGTCAGGGGAGCTGTTTTTT
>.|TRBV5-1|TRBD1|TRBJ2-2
CASSLSGQGPGELFF
TGCGCCAGCAGCTTGTCGGGACAGGGGCCCGGGGAGCTGTTTTTT
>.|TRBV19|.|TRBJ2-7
CASSIQGNTYEQYF
TGTGCCAGTAGTATACAGGGTAATACCTACGAGCAGTACTTC
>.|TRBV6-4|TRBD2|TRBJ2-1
CASSDSPGLTNEQFF
TGTGCCAGCAGTGACTCCCCGGGACTAACCAATGAGCAGTTCTTC
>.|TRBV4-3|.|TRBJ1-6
CASSQDLHSPLHF
TGCGCCAGCAGCCAAGATCTCCATTCACCCCTCCACTTT
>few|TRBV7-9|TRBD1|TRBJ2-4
CASSSRDRDIQYF
TGTGCCAGCAGTTCTCGGGACAGGGACATTCAGTACTTC
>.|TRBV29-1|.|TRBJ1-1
CSVESLAGVDTEAFF
TGCAGCGTTGAAAGTTTGGCAGGGGTCGACACTGAAGCTTTCTTT
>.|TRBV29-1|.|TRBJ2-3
CSVSGGDTDTQYF
TGCAGCGTTAGCGGCGGGGACACAGATACGCAGTATTTT
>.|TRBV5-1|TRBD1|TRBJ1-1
CASTRTSAGGTEAFF
TGCGCCAGCACCCGAACCTCGGCAGGGGGCACTGAAGCTTTCTTT
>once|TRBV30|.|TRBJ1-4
CAWSDGGSRKLFF
TGTGCCTGGAGTGATGGCGGGAGCCGAAAACTGTTTTTT
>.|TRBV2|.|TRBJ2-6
CASRESSGANVLTF
TGTGCCAGCAGGGAGAGCTCTGGGGCCAACGTCCTGACTTTC
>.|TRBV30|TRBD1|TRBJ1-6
CAWTGTGGNSPLHF
TGTGCCTGGACCGGGACAGGAGGCAATTCACCCCTCCACTTT
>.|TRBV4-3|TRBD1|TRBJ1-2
CASSLGQGARYTF
TGCGCCAGCAGCCTCGGACAGGGTGCTCGCTACACCTTC
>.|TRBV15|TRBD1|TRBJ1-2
CATSRQTGGRYGYTF
TGTGCCACCAGCAGACAAACAGGGGGTCGCTATGGCTACACCTTC
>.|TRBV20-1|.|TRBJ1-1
CSAELGETFF
TGCAGTGCGGAACTGGGCGAAACTTTCTTT
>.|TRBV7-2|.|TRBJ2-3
CASSSRRSSDTQYF
TGTGCCAGCTCATCTAGGCGGTCCTCAGATACGCAGTATTTT
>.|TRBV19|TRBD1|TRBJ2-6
CASRVGDRGFLTF
TGTGCCAGTCGAGTAGGGGACAGGGGGTTTCTGACTTTC
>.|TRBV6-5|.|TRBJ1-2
CASMEYGYTF
TGTGCCAGCATGGAGTATGGCTACACCTTC
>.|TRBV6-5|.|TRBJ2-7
CASSYSHRKYEQYF
TGTGCCAGCAGTTACTCGCACAGGAAATACGAGCAGTACTTC
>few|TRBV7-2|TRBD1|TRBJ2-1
CASSGPKGAIHNEQFF
TGTGCCAGCAGCGGGCCAAAGGGGGCGATCCACAATGAGCAGTTCTTC
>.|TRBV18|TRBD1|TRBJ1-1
CASSATGGNTEAFF
TGTGCCAGCTCCGCGACAGGGGGCAACACTGAAGCTTTCTTT
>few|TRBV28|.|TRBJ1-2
CASSPYRLEGPWGYTF
TGTGCCAGCAGTCCTTACCGCTTGGAGGGCCCTTGGGGCTACACCTTC
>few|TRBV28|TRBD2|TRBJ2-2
CASSSFPSGGLGGELFF
TGTGCCAGCAGTTCCTTCCCCAGCGGGGGCCTCGGCGGGGAGCTGTTTTTT
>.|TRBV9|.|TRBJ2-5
CASSVGGRAETQYF
TGTGCCAGCAGCGTAGGAGGCAGGGCGGAGACCCAGTACTTC
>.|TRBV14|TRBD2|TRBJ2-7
CASSQVASGTYEQYF
TGTGCCAGCAGCCAAGTTGCTAGCGGGACTTACGAGCAGTACTTC
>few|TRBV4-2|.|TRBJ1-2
CASSPPGPGPGYTF
TGTGCCAGCAGCCCCCCAGGGCCCGGGCCCGGCTACACCTTC
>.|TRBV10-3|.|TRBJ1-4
CAISPSGSQGEKLFF
TGTGCCATCAGTCCAAGCGGCAGTCAGGGGGAAAAACTGTTTTTT
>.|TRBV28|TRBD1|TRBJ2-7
CASRSTGTGGYEQYF
TGTGCCAGCAGATCAACCGGGACAGGGGGCTACGAGCAGTACTTC
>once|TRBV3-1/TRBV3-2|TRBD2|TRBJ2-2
CASSQEGLAGRETGELFF
TGTGCCAGCAGCCAAGAAGGCCTAGCGGGGAGGGAGACCGGGGAGCTGTTTTTT
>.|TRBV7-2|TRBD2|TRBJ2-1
CASSLGLAGNEQFF
TGTGCCAGCAGCTTAGGCCTAGCGGGCAATGAGCAGTTCTTC
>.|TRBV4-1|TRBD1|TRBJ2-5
CASSQDWDRGRETQYF
TGCGCCAGCAGCCAAGACTGGGACAGGGGGCGTGAGACCCAGTACTTC
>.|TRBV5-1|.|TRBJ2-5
CASSLGQESGTQYF
TGCGCCAGCAGCTTGGGACAGGAAAGTGGGACCCAGTACTTC
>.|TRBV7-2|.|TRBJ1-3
CASSLSPGASGNTIYF
TGTGCCAGCAGCTTATCTCCAGGGGCCTCGGGAAACACCATATATTTT
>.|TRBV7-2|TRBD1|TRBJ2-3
CASSKAYRGRIADTQYF
TGTGCCAGCAGCAAAGCTTACAGGGGGCGGATAGCAGATACGCAGTATTTT
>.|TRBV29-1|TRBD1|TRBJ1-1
CSVARTGDRLEAEAFF
TGCAGCGTTGCCCGCACGGGGGACAGGTTGGAGGCTGAAGCTTTCTTT
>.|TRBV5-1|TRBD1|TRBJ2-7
CASKATRQGSEQYF
TGCGCCAGCAAGGCCACCAGACAGGGCTCCGAGCAGTACTTC
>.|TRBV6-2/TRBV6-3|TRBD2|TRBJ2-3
CASSLTSGGPTDTQYF
TGTGCCAGCAGTTTGACTAGCGGGGGCCCCACAGATACGCAGTATTTT
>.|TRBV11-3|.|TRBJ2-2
CASSLGTDAGELFF
TGTGCCAGCAGCTTAGGTACAGATGCCGGGGAGCTGTTTTTT
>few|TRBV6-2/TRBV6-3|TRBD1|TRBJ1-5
CASSLAQGANQPQHF
TGTGCCAGCAGCCTTGCACAGGGGGCAAATCAGCCCCAGCATTTT
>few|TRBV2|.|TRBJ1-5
CASSGQGNQPQHF
TGTGCCAGCAGTGGACAGGGCAATCAGCCCCAGCATTTT
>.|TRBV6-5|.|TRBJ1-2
CASKLRTANYGYTF
TGTGCCAGCAAACTAAGGACAGCTAACTATGGCTACACCTTC